The 27 T cell receptor beta chains below come from one sample, sequenced in a study of CD8 T cells in Susac syndrome. An input of 0.5 to 1 ug of RNA was subjected to reverse transcription using random hexamers. From the immunoSEQ multiplex PCR reads, TCRdb called clonotypes with MiXCR, one entry per CDR3 protein. The table has 130,000 to 150,000 distinct CDR3 sequences, approximately 95% seen once; the top ten hold 0.27%. The sample was CD8+ T cells from PBMCs. These receptor sequences come from a human donor in good health.

The J gene is TRBJ2-7, the V gene TRBV27; 7 nucleotides line up with TRBD2. Germline values: CDR1 MNHEY, CDR2 SMNVEV (reference sequence). The J segment lost 2 bases and the V segment lost 4 bases, leaving 5 bases of the junction unmatched. The CDR3 is made up of 14 amino acids. CDR3 loop: CASSYTGTTYEQYF. The CDR3 nucleotides are TGTGCCAGCAGTTACACCGGGACTACCTACGAGCAGTACTTC.

This chain joins TRBV19 and TRBJ2-1, with 15 bases lining up with TRBD2. In germline, CDR1 is LNHDA, CDR2 SQIVND (reference sequence). Trimming cost V 3 bases and J 7 bases; bases outside gene matches: 7. This CDR3 contains 17 residues. CDR3 sequence (DNA): TGTGCCAGTAGTATCGGACTAGCGGGAGGGCCGAGGAATGAGCAGTTCTTC. This encodes CASSIGLAGGPRNEQFF. The complete variable domain, with remaining parts taken from reference TRBV19 and TRBJ2-1, reads DGGITQSPKYLFRKEGQNVTLSCEQNLNHDAMYWYRQDPGQGLRLIYYSQIVNDFQKGDIAEGYSVSREKKESFPLTVTSAQKNPTAFYLCASSIGLAGGPRNEQFFGPGTRLTVL.

The V call is TRBV4-1, the J call TRBJ2-1; D gene ambiguous. This CDR3 contains 14 residues. Germline V lookup: CDR1 MGHRA, CDR2 YSYEKL. Trimming pared 4 bases from V and 7 bases from J, leaving 14 bases between. CDR3 residues: CASSPRAGGNEQFF. Here the CDR3 DNA reads TGCGCCAGCAGCCCAAGGGCCGGTGGGAATGAGCAGTTCTTC.

The chain recombines TRBV25-1 with TRBJ2-1; no clear D. V was cut by 1 base and J by 7 bases, with 8 bases left in between. The CDR3 is 13 amino acids. Germline CDR1 and CDR2: MGHDK and SYGVNS. CDR3 coding DNA: TGTGCCAGCAGTGAATTGGGCGTTAATGAGCAGTTCTTC. This encodes CASSELGVNEQFF.

The rearrangement links TRBV7-9 to TRBJ1-1; tentatively, D is TRBD1 (5 bases). Germline assignment: CDR1 SEHNR and CDR2 FQNEAQ (reference sequence). The CDR3 is 13 residues long. With 2 bases removed from V and 11 bases from J, the gap between germline ends came to 15 bases. The CDR3 bases are TGTGCCAGCAGCTTACCAGGGATGTGGAAGGCTTTCTTT. It specifies CASSLPGMWKAFF.

The rearrangement links TRBV7-9 to TRBJ2-4, with D possibly TRBD2 on 6 matching bases. Trimming took 5 bases from V and 8 from J, leaving 16 bases between them. Germline CDR1 is SEHNR and CDR2 is FQNEAQ (reference sequence). The CDR3 consists of 14 residues. CDR3 sequence: CASSHSGGEDIQYF. The CDR3 DNA reads TGTGCCAGCAGCCATTCCGGGGGAGAGGACATTCAGTACTTC. Looking up the rest from reference TRBV7-9 and TRBJ2-4 gives the full variable domain: DTGVSQNPRHKITKRGQNVTFRCDPISEHNRLYWYRQTLGQGPEFLTYFQNEAQLEKSRLLSDRFSAERPKGSFSTLEIQRTEQGDSAMYLCASSHSGGEDIQYFGAGTRLSVL.

The chain recombines TRBV19 with TRBJ2-2, with D unresolved. Per germline, CDR1 LNHDA and CDR2 SQIVND (reference sequence). V lost 3 bases, J lost 6 bases, and 2 bases lay in between. The CDR3 is 11 amino acids. The CDR3 nucleotides read TGTGCCAGTAGTATCCCCGGGGAGCTGTTTTTT. Its protein is CASSIPGELFF.

This clonotype has a single count. The chain combines TRBV9 with TRBJ2-1; tentatively, D is TRBD2 (6 bases). The germline V gene has CDR1 SGDLS and CDR2 YYNGEE. The CDR3 is made up of 18 amino acids. The V end was cut by 3 bases, the J end by 2 bases, with 21 bases between. The CDR3 DNA follows: TGTGCCAGCAGCGCTTTTGGTGGCGGGATCCCTACCTACAATGAGCAGTTCTTC. It specifies CASSAFGGGIPTYNEQFF.

This chain joins TRBV5-6 and TRBJ2-7; D unclear. This CDR3 comprises 13 residues. The germline gives CDR1 SGHDT, CDR2 YYEEEE. V dropped 2 bases and J dropped 4 bases, with 10 bases sitting between them. As DNA, the CDR3 is TGTGCCAGCAGCTTTTGGTACAGATACGAGCAGTACTTC. This codes for CASSFWYRYEQYF. The full variable domain, rest sourced from reference TRBV5-6 and TRBJ2-7, is DAGVTQSPTHLIKTRGQQVTLRCSPKSGHDTVSWYQQALGQGPQFIFQYYEEEERQRGNFPDRFSGHQFPNYSSELNVNALLLGDSALYLCASSFWYRYEQYFGPGTRLTVT.

The rearrangement uses TRBV12-3 or TRBV12-4 and TRBJ1-1; D remains ambiguous. The V end lost 7 bases, the J end lost 0 bases, and 6 bases lay between the germline ends. The CDR3 contains 12 residues. CDR3: CASTTMNTEAFF. The DNA for the CDR3 is TGTGCCAGCACCACAATGAACACTGAAGCTTTCTTT.

The rearrangement joins TRBV6-2 or TRBV6-3 to TRBJ2-6, with 11 bases matching TRBD1. Trimming took 5 bases from V and 2 from J; bases not matched to a gene: 8. CDR3 length equals 18 residues. In germline, CDR1 is MNHEY, CDR2 SVGEGT. The CDR3 protein is CASSGQGAFLPGANVLTF. For the CDR3, the DNA is TGTGCCAGCAGTGGACAGGGGGCTTTTCTTCCTGGGGCCAACGTCCTGACTTTC.

The CDR3 here is CASSLGTGVWTQYF. DNA for the CDR3: TGTGCCAGCAGTTTAGGGACAGGGGTCTGGACCCAGTACTTC. The chain is built from TRBV12-3 or TRBV12-4 and TRBJ2-5; 9 bases align to TRBD1. CDR3 length: 14 amino acids. Losses at the gene ends were 1 base for V and 7 bases for J; bases not matched to a gene: 4.

This chain uses TRBV4-3 with TRBJ2-5; 10 bases align to TRBD2. Per the germline V gene, CDR1 is LGHNA and CDR2 is YSLEER. This CDR3 has 16 residues. J gave up 5 bases and V 1 base, and 7 bases lay outside the gene matches. CDR3 nucleotide sequence: TGCGCCAGCAGCCAAGCGCTAGCGGGAGTGTTTGAGACCCAGTACTTC. Translation gives CASSQALAGVFETQYF.

This rearrangement joins TRBV24-1 to TRBJ2-1, with TRBD1 matching over 7 bases. V was clipped by 12 bases and J by 3 bases; unmatched bases: 7. The CDR3 sequence is 13 residues long. Germline CDR1 KGHDR, CDR2 SFDVKD. The CDR3 protein is CAVRDSFYNEQFF. The CDR3 DNA is TGTGCCGTCCGGGACAGCTTCTACAATGAGCAGTTCTTC.

This chain links TRBV9 with TRBJ2-7; 12 nucleotides line up with TRBD2. The CDR3 contains 18 residues. Germline assignment: CDR1 SGDLS and CDR2 YYNGEE. Trimming at V came to 3 bases and at J to 2 bases, leaving 12 bases not matched to a gene. The CDR3 DNA reads as TGTGCCAGCAGCGAGGGACTAGCGGGCCTTACATCCGCCTACGAGCAGTACTTC. This encodes CASSEGLAGLTSAYEQYF.

This chain joins TRBV20-1 and TRBJ2-5; TRBD1 aligns across 8 bases. The junction had 4 bases not matched to a gene; V was cut back by 3 bases and J by 1 base. This CDR3 spans 14 amino acids. Looked up from germline, CDR1 is DFQATT and CDR2 is SNEGSKA (reference sequence). CDR3 in DNA: TGCAGTGCTAGGGGACAGGAGATCCAAGAGACCCAGTACTTC. Protein: CSARGQEIQETQYF.

This chain links TRBV4-3 with TRBJ2-3; 11 bases line up with TRBD2. The CDR3 length is 16 residues. Trimming removed 3 bases from V and 1 base from J; junction bases left unmatched: 3. CDR1 LGHNA and CDR2 YSLEER come from the germline V gene. CDR3 DNA: TGCGCCAGCAGCCATACACTAGCGGGGGGCACAGATACGCAGTATTTT. This sequence encodes CASSHTLAGGTDTQYF.

The rearrangement joins TRBV7-9 to TRBJ2-7; a weak D match, TRBD2 (6 bases). V was trimmed by 7 bases and J by 5 bases, leaving 12 bases between them. CDR3 length: 12 residues. Germline CDR1 and CDR2: SEHNR and FQNEAQ (reference sequence). The CDR3 is CASMGGKNEQYF. CDR3 in DNA: TGTGCCAGCATGGGGGGTAAAAACGAGCAGTACTTC.

The rearrangement joins TRBV20-1 to TRBJ2-3; 14 nucleotides line up with TRBD2. With 6 bases clipped from V and 0 bases from J, the junction kept 20 bases outside the gene matches. Per the germline V gene, CDR1 is DFQATT and CDR2 is SNEGSKA (reference sequence). This CDR3 has 21 amino acids. The CDR3 sequence: CSAAGLSGLAGEGFSTDTQYF. The CDR3 DNA sequence: TGCAGTGCCGCCGGCCTCTCGGGACTAGCGGGAGAGGGGTTTAGCACAGATACGCAGTATTTT.

This clonotype occurred a few times. The rearrangement links TRBV6-2 or TRBV6-3 to TRBJ2-3, with D maybe TRBD1 (6 bases). From germline, CDR1 is MNHEY and CDR2 SVGEGT. Trimming removed 5 bases from V and 4 bases from J, with 10 bases in between. The CDR3 is 13 residues long. The CDR3 DNA follows: TGTGCCAGCAGTCTACAGGGAGCAGATACGCAGTATTTT. This translates into CASSLQGADTQYF.

The V gene is TRBV24-1, the J gene TRBJ2-7; 7 bases are a match to TRBD1. V gave up 3 bases and J gave up 5 bases; unmatched junction bases: 6. Germline CDR1 and CDR2: KGHDR and SFDVKD. The CDR3 spans 14 residues. Written as DNA, the CDR3 is TGTGCCACCAGTGATCGCGACAGGGTCGACGAGCAGTACTTC. Amino acids: CATSDRDRVDEQYF.

The rearrangement links TRBV28 to TRBJ2-1; 7 bases align to TRBD2. Per germline, CDR1 MDHEN and CDR2 SYDVKM. The CDR3 covers 19 residues. Trimming cost V 5 bases and J 7 bases; bases outside gene matches: 23. CDR3 nucleotide sequence: TGTGCCAGCAGTCCCCTCTGGGAGGGCCGGGAGACGCGGATGAATGAGCAGTTCTTC. Protein: CASSPLWEGRETRMNEQFF.

The chain joins TRBV30 to TRBJ2-2, with 10 positions matching TRBD2. CDR1 GTSNPN and CDR2 SVGIG come from the germline V gene (reference sequence). V trimming: 2 bases; J trimming: 8 bases; junction bases outside the gene matches: 5. This CDR3 contains 14 residues. The CDR3 nucleotides are TGTGCCTGGAGTACCACTAGCGGGAAGGGGGAGCTGTTTTTT. Translating it yields CAWSTTSGKGELFF. Looking up the rest from reference TRBV30 and TRBJ2-2 gives the full variable domain: SQTIHQWPATLVQPVGSPLSLECTVEGTSNPNLYWYRQAAGRGLQLLFYSVGIGQISSEVPQNLSASRPQDRQFILSSKKLLLSDSGFYLCAWSTTSGKGELFFGEGSRLTVL.

The chain joins TRBV27 to TRBJ1-5; D ambiguous. The V and J ends lost 5 bases and 0 bases respectively, with 11 bases between them. CDR3 size: 15 residues. Germline V CDR1 and CDR2: MNHEY, SMNVEV (reference sequence). The CDR3 sequence is CASSPTEYSNQPQHF. The CDR3 coding sequence is TGTGCCAGCAGTCCTACAGAGTATAGCAATCAGCCCCAGCATTTT.

This clonotype has just one count. The chain is built from TRBV28 and TRBJ2-4, with 8 bases identical to TRBD1. Germline V gene data show CDR1 as MDHEN and CDR2 as SYDVKM. The V and J ends lost 5 bases and 12 bases, in that order; junction bases with no gene match: 6. The CDR3 length is 12 residues. The CDR3 nucleotides read TGTGCCAGCAGTCCCGGACAGGGAGCTCAGTACTTC. Protein: CASSPGQGAQYF.

In its sample, this clonotype was seen once. As DNA, the CDR3 is TGCGCCAGCAGCCAAGATGAGGGGATGAACACTGAAGCTTTCTTT. Its protein is CASSQDEGMNTEAFF. V gene TRBV4-3 combines with J gene TRBJ1-1, with D tentatively TRBD1 (5 bases). V lost 0 bases to trimming and J lost 0 bases, with 8 bases between them. Germline-derived CDR1 and CDR2 are LGHNA and YSLEER. The CDR3 consists of 15 residues.

The chain employs TRBV7-9 and TRBJ2-1; 13 nucleotides agree with TRBD2. The germline V gene encodes CDR1 SEHNR and CDR2 FQNEAQ (reference sequence). V was clipped by 5 bases and J by 6 bases; unmatched bases: 10. This CDR3 has 17 residues. CDR3 sequence reads: CASSTGLAGASFNEQFF. Here the CDR3 DNA reads TGTGCCAGCAGCACAGGACTAGCGGGAGCCTCTTTCAATGAGCAGTTCTTC. Supplemented by reference TRBV7-9 and TRBJ2-1, the full variable domain reads DTGVSQNPRHKITKRGQNVTFRCDPISEHNRLYWYRQTLGQGPEFLTYFQNEAQLEKSRLLSDRFSAERPKGSFSTLEIQRTEQGDSAMYLCASSTGLAGASFNEQFFGPGTRLTVL.